The 18 T cell receptor beta chains below were found in one sample sequenced in a study of blood T cells in healthy people across ages (dated by TCRdb to between 2014 and 2017). The library was obtained by 5' RACE. Sequencing used an Illumina HiSeq 2500. A second PCR of about 6 to 11 cycles was performed with a sample-barcoded 5' primer and a J-beta primer mix. TCRdb cleaned the public reads at Q25 with fastp, built clones with MiXCR and kept in-frame beta chains. Every distinct CDR3 protein forms one entry, paired with its most common genes and DNA. The sample includes about a million distinct CDR3 sequences, with about 51% observed a single time. Over 20% of the sample is held by the ten biggest clonotypes. The sample taken for sequencing was blood. These receptors were collected from a woman in her sixties or seventies in good health.

The chain carries TRBV6-6 and TRBJ2-7; D is possibly TRBD1 or TRBD2 (6 bases each). This CDR3 region has 12 residues. Germline CDR1 reads MNHNY; CDR2 reads SVGAGI (reference sequence). The V and J ends lost 4 bases and 5 bases respectively, with 9 bases between them. The DNA of the CDR3 is TGTGCCAGCAGTTGGGGGGCACACGAGCAGTACTTC. It encodes CASSWGAHEQYF.

V is TRBV28 and J is TRBJ2-2, with D uncertain. The length of the CDR3 is 13 residues. V lost 6 bases and J lost 2, with 7 bases in between. Germline CDR1 reads MDHEN; CDR2 reads SYDVKM. The CDR3 is CASRDVNTGELFF. The CDR3 DNA is TGTGCCAGCAGAGACGTCAACACCGGGGAGCTGTTTTTT. The variable domain in full, with the rest retrieved from reference TRBV28 and TRBJ2-2, is DVKVTQSSRYLVKRTGEKVFLECVQDMDHENMFWYRQDPGLGLRLIYFSYDVKMKEKGDIPEGYSVSREKKERFSLILESASTNQTSMYLCASRDVNTGELFFGEGSRLTVL.

A remark on this clonotype: At one end, the junction sequence differs from germline, possibly due to a read error. The gene calls are TRBV6-2 or TRBV6-3 and TRBJ2-1, with 15 nucleotides matching TRBD2. This CDR3 is built from 19 residues. Germline V gene lookup returns CDR1 MNHEY and CDR2 SVGEGT. CDR3 sequence reads: CASTPGTSGRFSSYNERYF. The CDR3 bases are TGTGCCAGCACTCCCGGGACTAGCGGGAGGTTTAGCTCCTACAATGAGCGGTACTTC.

J is TRBJ1-1 and V is TRBV29-1; no reliable D call. There are 11 residues in the CDR3. In germline, CDR1 is SQVTM, CDR2 ANQGSEA. V shed 2 bases and J shed 7 bases, with 8 bases lying between them. This chain's CDR3 is CSVESGYEAFF. CDR3 nucleotide sequence: TGCAGCGTTGAAAGTGGGTATGAAGCTTTCTTT.

This clonotype was recorded many times. The CDR3 is CSAGTSGELSTDTQYF. Written as DNA, the CDR3 is TGCAGTGCCGGGACTAGCGGGGAACTCAGCACAGATACGCAGTATTTT. The V gene is TRBV20-1, the J gene TRBJ2-3, with 13 bases fitting TRBD2. The CDR3 runs 16 residues. With 6 bases clipped from V and 0 bases from J, the junction kept 6 bases outside the gene matches. The germline V gene encodes CDR1 DFQATT and CDR2 SNEGSKA (reference sequence).

The rearrangement links TRBV15 to TRBJ2-4; 7 nucleotides line up with TRBD2. The CDR3 has 17 amino acids. Trimming at V came to 0 bases and at J to 7 bases, leaving 12 bases not matched to a gene. Germline-derived CDR1 and CDR2 are LNHNV and YYDKDF (reference sequence). CDR3 amino acids: CATSRDLGGVIVNIQYF. The CDR3 DNA sequence: TGTGCCACCAGCAGAGATCTGGGGGGGGTAATTGTGAACATTCAGTACTTC.

The V gene is TRBV29-1, the J gene TRBJ1-4; possibly TRBD1 for D (5 bases). CDR1 is SQVTM, CDR2 ANQGSEA, per germline. There are 13 residues in the CDR3. V was pared by 6 bases and J by 5 bases, with 13 bases between. CDR3 loop: CSVRRGVNEKLFF. CDR3 sequence (DNA): TGCAGCGTCAGACGGGGGGTGAATGAAAAACTGTTTTTT.

This clonotype has more than one count but fewer than ten. J is TRBJ2-7 and V is TRBV20-1; TRBD1 aligns across 8 bases. Germline CDR1 reads DFQATT; CDR2 reads SNEGSKA (reference sequence). The junction had 10 bases not matched to a gene; V was cut back by 6 bases and J by 6 bases. The CDR3 has 13 residues. The CDR3 reads CSATPDRVGEQYF. The CDR3, as DNA: TGCAGTGCAACGCCGGACAGGGTCGGCGAGCAGTACTTC.

The chain combines TRBV7-9 with TRBJ2-5, with TRBD2 identical over 7 bases. The J call is uncertain, as TRBJ2-7 better fits the DNA end. Germline V gene lookup returns CDR1 SEHNR and CDR2 FQNEAQ (reference sequence). The CDR3 contains 16 residues. The CDR3 loop reads CASSPGGPVGYYEQYF. The CDR3 coding sequence is TGTGCCAGCAGCCCGGGGGGACCAGTCGGGTACTACGAGCAGTACTTC.

V is TRBV7-2 and J is TRBJ2-1; perhaps TRBD2 as D (6 bases). The germline V and J ends were trimmed by 1 base and 9 bases, with 22 bases remaining between them. The CDR3 consists of 17 residues. CDR1 is SGHTA and CDR2 is FQGNSA in the germline V gene. Written as DNA, the CDR3 is TGTGCCAGCAGCTTAGTGGGAGAGGACTACCCCCTAGGTGAGCAGTTCTTC. As protein: CASSLVGEDYPLGEQFF. Full variable domain (remainder filled in from reference TRBV7-2 and TRBJ2-1): GAGVSQSPSNKVTEKGKDVELRCDPISGHTALYWYRQSLGQGLEFLIYFQGNSAPDKSGLPSDRFSAERTGGSVSTLTIQRTQQEDSAVYLCASSLVGEDYPLGEQFFGPGTRLTVL.

This clonotype was recorded a few times. The chain joins TRBV2 to TRBJ2-3; D is ambiguous. Trimming shortened V by 4 bases and J by 3 bases, and 5 bases separated the two germline ends. CDR1 is SNHLY and CDR2 is FYNNEI in the germline V gene. This CDR3 comprises 12 residues. The CDR3 loop reads CASSATTDTQYF. As DNA, the CDR3 is TGTGCCAGCAGTGCGACTACAGATACGCAGTATTTT.

The chain recombines TRBV5-1 with TRBJ2-3; 7 positions agree with TRBD2. This CDR3 contains 13 residues. In germline, CDR1 is SGHRS, CDR2 YFSETQ. Germline trimming cut 4 bases from V and 5 bases from J; bases unmatched to any gene: 4. The CDR3 is CASSRSSGDTQYF. The CDR3 coding sequence is TGCGCCAGCAGCAGATCTAGCGGAGATACGCAGTATTTT.

The gene calls are TRBV5-1 and TRBJ2-3; no clear D. Germline assignment: CDR1 SGHRS and CDR2 YFSETQ. Trimming stripped 4 bases from V and 2 bases from J, with 11 bases between. The CDR3 length is 14 residues. The CDR3 sequence is CASSATVSTDTQYF. CDR3 coding DNA: TGCGCCAGCAGCGCCACTGTTTCCACAGATACGCAGTATTTT.

The chain joins TRBV10-2 to TRBJ1-5; TRBD1 agrees at 7 bases. CDR1 and CDR2 (germline): WSHSY, SAAADI. V lost 5 bases to trimming and J lost 2 bases; unmatched junction nucleotides: 6. The CDR3 is made up of 15 amino acids. The CDR3 sequence: CASSKTGNGNQPQHF. The CDR3 bases are TGCGCCAGCAGTAAGACAGGGAATGGCAATCAGCCCCAGCATTTT.

As to this clonotype: An end of the junction differs from the germline gene, which may be a read error. The chain employs TRBV25-1 and TRBJ2-5, with D possibly being TRBD2 (5 bases). Germline V lookup: CDR1 MGHDK, CDR2 SYGVNS. The CDR3 covers 13 residues. CDR3 coding DNA: TGTGCCGGCAGTGAATCGGGGATGGAGACCCAGTACTTC. This translates into CAGSESGMETQYF. Using reference TRBV25-1 and TRBJ2-5 for the parts outside the CDR3, the full variable domain is EADIYQTPRYLVIGTGKKITLECSQTMGHDKMYWYQQDPGMELHLIHYSYGVNSTEKGDLSSESTVSRIRTEHFPLTLESARPSHTSQYLCAGSESGMETQYFGPGTRLLVL.

V usage is TRBV6-6 and J usage is TRBJ1-2; weak D call: TRBD1 (5 bases). Trimming removed 2 bases from V and 5 bases from J, with 12 bases in between. There are 14 residues in the CDR3. Germline V lookup: CDR1 MNHNY, CDR2 SVGAGI (reference sequence). The CDR3 reads CASSYEGLGYGYTF. The CDR3 DNA reads TGTGCCAGCAGTTACGAGGGACTAGGGTATGGCTACACCTTC.

This clonotype has more than one count but fewer than ten. The chain joins TRBV2 to TRBJ2-2, with D tentatively TRBD1 (5 bases). V shed 6 bases and J shed 3 bases, with 8 bases lying between them. This CDR3 is 13 amino acids long. Germline CDR1 reads SNHLY; CDR2 reads FYNNEI. The CDR3 DNA reads TGTGCCAGCAGACCGACAGACACCGGGGAGCTGTTTTTT. It translates to CASRPTDTGELFF.

This clonotype was picked up a small number of times. V gene TRBV6-6 combines with J gene TRBJ2-3; no definite D call. The CDR3 is 15 amino acids. CDR1 is MNHNY and CDR2 is SVGAGI in the germline V gene (reference sequence). The V gene lost 6 bases and the J gene lost 1 base, with 14 bases spanning the gap. The DNA for the CDR3 is TGTGCCAGCAGCTCTAGATCTCAAGGCACAGATACGCAGTATTTT. This translates into CASSSRSQGTDTQYF.